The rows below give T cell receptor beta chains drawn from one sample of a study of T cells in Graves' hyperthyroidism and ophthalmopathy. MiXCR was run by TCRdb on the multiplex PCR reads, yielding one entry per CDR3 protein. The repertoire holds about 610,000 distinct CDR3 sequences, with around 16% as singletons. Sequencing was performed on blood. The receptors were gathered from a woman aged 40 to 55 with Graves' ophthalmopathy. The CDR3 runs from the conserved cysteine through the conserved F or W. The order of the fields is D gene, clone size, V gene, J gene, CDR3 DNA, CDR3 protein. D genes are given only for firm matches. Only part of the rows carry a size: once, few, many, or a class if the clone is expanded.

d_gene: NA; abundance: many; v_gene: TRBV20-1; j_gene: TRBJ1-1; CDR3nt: TGCAGTGCTAGAGAGGGGTACCGGGTGAACACTGAAGCTTTCTTT; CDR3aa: CSAREGYRVNTEAFF
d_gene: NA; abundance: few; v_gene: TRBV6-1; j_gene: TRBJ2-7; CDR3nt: TGTGCCAGCAGAAAGAATAGTGGGAGCGCGACCTACGAGCAGTACTTC; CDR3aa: CASRKNSGSATYEQYF
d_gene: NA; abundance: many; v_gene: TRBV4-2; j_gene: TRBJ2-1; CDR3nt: TGTGCCAGCAGCCAAGAAGGGGCGGGGATCTCCTACAATGAGCAGTTCTTC; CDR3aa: CASSQEGAGISYNEQFF
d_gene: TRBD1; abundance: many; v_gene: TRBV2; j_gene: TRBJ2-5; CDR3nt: TGTGCCAGCAACAGGGGCCAAGAGACCCAGTACTTC; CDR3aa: CASNRGQETQYF
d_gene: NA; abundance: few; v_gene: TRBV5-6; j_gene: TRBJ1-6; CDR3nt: TGTGCCAGCAGCTCTGGGGGGGCTGATTCACCCCTCCACTTT; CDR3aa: CASSSGGADSPLHF
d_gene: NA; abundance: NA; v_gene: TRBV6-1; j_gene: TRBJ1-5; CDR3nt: TGTGCCAGCAGTTATAATATTGGCACCAATCAGCCCCAGCATTTT; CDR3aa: CASSYNIGTNQPQHF
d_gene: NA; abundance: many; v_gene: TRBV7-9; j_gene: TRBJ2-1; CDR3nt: TGTGCCAGCAGCTTAGGAGGTAGTTTCTATGAGCAGTTCTTC; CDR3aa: CASSLGGSFYEQFF
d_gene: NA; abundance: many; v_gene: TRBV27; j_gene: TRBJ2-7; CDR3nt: TGTGCCAGCAGTTTATCGAAGGGCTACGAGCAGTACTTC; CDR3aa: CASSLSKGYEQYF
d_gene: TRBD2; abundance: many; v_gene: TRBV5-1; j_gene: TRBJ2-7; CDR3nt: TGCGCCAGCAGCCCCTCTGGCGGGAGTCGGGAGCAGTACTTC; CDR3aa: CASSPSGGSREQYF
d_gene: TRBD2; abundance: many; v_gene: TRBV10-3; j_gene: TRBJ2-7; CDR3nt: TGTGCCATCAGCGCGGGACTAGGAGCCTACGAGCAGTACTTC; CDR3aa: CAISAGLGAYEQYF
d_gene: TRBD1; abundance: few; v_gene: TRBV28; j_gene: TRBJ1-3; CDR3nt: TGTGCCAGCAGTCCACAGGGGAACCCTGGAAACACCATATATTTT; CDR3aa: CASSPQGNPGNTIYF
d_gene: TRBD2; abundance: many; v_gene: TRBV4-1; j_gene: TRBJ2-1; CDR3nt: TGTGCCAGCAGCCAAGTAGCGGGGGGGTACAATGAGCAGTTCTTC; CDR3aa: CASSQVAGGYNEQFF
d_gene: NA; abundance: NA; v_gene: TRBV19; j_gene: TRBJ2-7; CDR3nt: TGTGCCAGTAGTATAGATGGTGCCTACGAGCAGTACTTC; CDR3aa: CASSIDGAYEQYF
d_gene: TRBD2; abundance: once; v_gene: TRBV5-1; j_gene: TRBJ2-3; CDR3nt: TGCGCCAGCAGCTTGGTCGGGAGGGCCGGCACAGATACGCAGTATTTT; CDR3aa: CASSLVGRAGTDTQYF
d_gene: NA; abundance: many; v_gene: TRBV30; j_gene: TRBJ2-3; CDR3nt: TGTGCCTGTTCCCGGGGGCAGAGCTCCACAGATACGCAGTATTTT; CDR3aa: CACSRGQSSTDTQYF
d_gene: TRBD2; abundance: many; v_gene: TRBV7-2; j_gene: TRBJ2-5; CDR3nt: TGTGCCAGCAGCTCCCTCCTCGCGGGAGGGACCCAGTACTTC; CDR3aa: CASSSLLAGGTQYF
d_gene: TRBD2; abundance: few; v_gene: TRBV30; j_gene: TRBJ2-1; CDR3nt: TGTGCCTGGAGTAGACTAGCGGGAGCCAATGAGCAGTTCTTC; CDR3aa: CAWSRLAGANEQFF
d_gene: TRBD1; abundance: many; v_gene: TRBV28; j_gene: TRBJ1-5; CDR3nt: TGTGCCAGCATTAGACAGGGTAGCAATCAGCCCCAGCATTTT; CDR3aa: CASIRQGSNQPQHF
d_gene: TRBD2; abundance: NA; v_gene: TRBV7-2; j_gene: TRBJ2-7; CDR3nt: TGTGCCAGCAGCTTAGATACTAGCGGGGGTTACGAGCAGTACTTC; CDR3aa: CASSLDTSGGYEQYF
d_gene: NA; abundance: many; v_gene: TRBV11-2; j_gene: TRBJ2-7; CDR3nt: TGTGCCAGCAGGGGGATGACCTACGAGCAGTACTTC; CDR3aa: CASRGMTYEQYF
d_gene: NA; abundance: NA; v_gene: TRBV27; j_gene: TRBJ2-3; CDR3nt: TGTGCCAGCAGTTTAGGGCGACAGGAAACAGATACGCAGTATTTT; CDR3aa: CASSLGRQETDTQYF
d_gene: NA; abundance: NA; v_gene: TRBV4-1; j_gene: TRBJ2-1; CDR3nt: TGCGCCAGCAGCCAGCAAGACTCCATCAGGGGTGAGCAGTTCTTC; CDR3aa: CASSQQDSIRGEQFF
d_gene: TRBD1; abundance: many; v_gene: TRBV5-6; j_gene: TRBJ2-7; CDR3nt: TGTGCCAGCAGCTTGCATGGGGGACAGGCCATCTACGAGCAGTACTTC; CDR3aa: CASSLHGGQAIYEQYF